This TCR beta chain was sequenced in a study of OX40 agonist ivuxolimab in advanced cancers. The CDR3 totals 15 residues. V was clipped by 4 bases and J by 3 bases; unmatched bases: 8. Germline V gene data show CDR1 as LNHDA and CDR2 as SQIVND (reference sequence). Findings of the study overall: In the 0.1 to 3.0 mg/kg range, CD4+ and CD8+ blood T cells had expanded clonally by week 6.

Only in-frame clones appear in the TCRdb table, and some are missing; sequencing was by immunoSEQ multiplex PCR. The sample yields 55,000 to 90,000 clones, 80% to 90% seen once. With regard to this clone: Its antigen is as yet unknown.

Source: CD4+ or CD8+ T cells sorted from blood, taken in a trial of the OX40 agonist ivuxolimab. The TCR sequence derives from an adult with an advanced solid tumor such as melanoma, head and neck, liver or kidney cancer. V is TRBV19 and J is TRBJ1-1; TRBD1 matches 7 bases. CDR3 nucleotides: TGTGCCAGTAGTACCCACAGGGGAGTACACACTGAAGCTTTCTTT. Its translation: CASSTHRGVHTEAFF.